In this sample, the clone carrying this TCR beta chain turned up a few times. Investigators amplified TCR beta CDR3 regions from RNA transcripts. An initial RT-PCR round employing HTBI primers preceded a second-round multiplex PCR. TCRdb re-called the multiplex PCR reads with MiXCR, one entry per CDR3 protein. The sample lists around 600,000 distinct CDR3 sequences, more than 40% seen once, with roughly 3% in the top ten. The sample originates from a study of Graves' ophthalmopathy and Graves' hyperthyroidism. Whole-study context: Blood was drawn at initial diagnosis, before any treatment.

This CDR3 is 15 amino acids long. In germline, CDR1 is MNHNY, CDR2 SVGAGI (reference sequence). The ends were cut back, 2 bases at V and 1 base at J, with 11 bases in the middle. Certain patients were not enrolled. These were patients with other autoimmune diseases, uncontrolled infections, pregnancy or lactation. PBMCs were isolated by Ficoll-Paque density gradient centrifugation, using 8 to 10 ml of fresh peripheral blood as the starting material. This TCR came from an adult man with Graves' ophthalmopathy. The sequenced sample consisted of peripheral blood. The rearrangement joins TRBV6-6 to TRBJ2-5; D is perhaps TRBD2 (7 bases). The CDR3 region is CASSYGGASQETQYF. CDR3 DNA: TGTGCCAGCAGTTACGGGGGGGCCTCCCAAGAGACCCAGTACTTC.